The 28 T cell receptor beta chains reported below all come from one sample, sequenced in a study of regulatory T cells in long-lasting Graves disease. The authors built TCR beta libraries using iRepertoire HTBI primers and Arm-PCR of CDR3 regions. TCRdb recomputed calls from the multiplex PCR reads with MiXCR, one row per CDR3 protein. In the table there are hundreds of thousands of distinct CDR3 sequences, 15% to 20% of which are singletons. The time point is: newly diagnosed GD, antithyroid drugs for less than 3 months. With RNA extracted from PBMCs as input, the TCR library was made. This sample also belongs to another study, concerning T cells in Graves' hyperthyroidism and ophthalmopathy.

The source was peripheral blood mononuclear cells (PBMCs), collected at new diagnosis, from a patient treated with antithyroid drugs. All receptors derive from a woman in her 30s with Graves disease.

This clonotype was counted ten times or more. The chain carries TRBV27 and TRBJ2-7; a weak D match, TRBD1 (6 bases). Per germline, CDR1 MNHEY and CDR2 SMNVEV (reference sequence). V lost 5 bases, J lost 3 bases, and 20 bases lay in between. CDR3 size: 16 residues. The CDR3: CASSPPGPGAGYEQYF. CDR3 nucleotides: TGTGCCAGCAGTCCTCCTGGGCCAGGGGCGGGCTACGAGCAGTACTTC.

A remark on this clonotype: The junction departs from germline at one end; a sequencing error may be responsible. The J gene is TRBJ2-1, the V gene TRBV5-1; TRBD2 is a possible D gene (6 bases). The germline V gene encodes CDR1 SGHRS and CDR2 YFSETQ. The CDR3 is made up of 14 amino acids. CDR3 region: CASSLVSGNNGQFF. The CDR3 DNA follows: TGCGCCAGCAGCTTGGTTAGCGGAAACAATGGGCAGTTCTTC.

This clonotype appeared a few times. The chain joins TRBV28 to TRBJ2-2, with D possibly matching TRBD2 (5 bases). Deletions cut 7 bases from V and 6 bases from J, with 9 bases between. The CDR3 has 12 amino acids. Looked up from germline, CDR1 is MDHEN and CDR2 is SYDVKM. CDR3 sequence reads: CASKEGAGELFF. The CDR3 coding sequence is TGTGCCAGCAAAGAGGGAGCCGGGGAGCTGTTTTTT.

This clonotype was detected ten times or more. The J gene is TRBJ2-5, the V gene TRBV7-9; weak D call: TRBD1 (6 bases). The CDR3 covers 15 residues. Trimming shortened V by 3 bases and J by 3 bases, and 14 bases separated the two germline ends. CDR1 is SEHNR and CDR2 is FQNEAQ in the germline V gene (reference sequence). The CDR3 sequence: CASSFQGTVEETQYF. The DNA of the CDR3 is TGTGCCAGCAGCTTCCAGGGGACGGTTGAAGAGACCCAGTACTTC.

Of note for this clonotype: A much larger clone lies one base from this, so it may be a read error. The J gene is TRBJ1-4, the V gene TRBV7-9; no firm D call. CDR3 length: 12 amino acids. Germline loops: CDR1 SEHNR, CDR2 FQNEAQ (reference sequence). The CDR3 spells CASSLDGWNLVF. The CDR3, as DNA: TGTGCCAGCAGCTTAGACGGGTGGAACCTGGTTTTT. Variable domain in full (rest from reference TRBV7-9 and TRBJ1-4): DTGVSQNPRHKITKRGQNVTFRCDPISEHNRLYWYRQTLGQGPEFLTYFQNEAQLEKSRLLSDRFSAERPKGSFSTLEIQRTEQGDSAMYLCASSLDGWNLVFGSGTQLSVL.

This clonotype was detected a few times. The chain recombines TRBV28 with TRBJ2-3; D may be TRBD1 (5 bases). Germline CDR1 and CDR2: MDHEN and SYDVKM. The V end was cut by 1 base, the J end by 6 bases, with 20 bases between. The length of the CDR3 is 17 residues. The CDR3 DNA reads TGTGCCAGCAGTTTATTCGCTCAGGGCGGATTTCTTGATACGCAGTATTTT. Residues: CASSLFAQGGFLDTQYF. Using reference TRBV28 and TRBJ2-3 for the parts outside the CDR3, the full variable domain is DVKVTQSSRYLVKRTGEKVFLECVQDMDHENMFWYRQDPGLGLRLIYFSYDVKMKEKGDIPEGYSVSREKKERFSLILESASTNQTSMYLCASSLFAQGGFLDTQYFGPGTRLTVL.

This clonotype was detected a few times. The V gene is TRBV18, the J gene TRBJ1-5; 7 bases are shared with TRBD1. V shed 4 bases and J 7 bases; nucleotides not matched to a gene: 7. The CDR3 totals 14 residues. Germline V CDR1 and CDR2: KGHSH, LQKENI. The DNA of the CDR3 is TGTGCCAGCTCACAGGGGGCTAAGGAACAGCCCCAGCATTTT. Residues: CASSQGAKEQPQHF.

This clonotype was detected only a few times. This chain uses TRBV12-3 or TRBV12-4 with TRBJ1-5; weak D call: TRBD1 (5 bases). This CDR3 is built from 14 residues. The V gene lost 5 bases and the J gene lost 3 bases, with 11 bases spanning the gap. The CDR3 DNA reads TGTGCCAGCAGTAGGGACTCGTTCAATCAGCCCCAGCATTTT. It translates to CASSRDSFNQPQHF.

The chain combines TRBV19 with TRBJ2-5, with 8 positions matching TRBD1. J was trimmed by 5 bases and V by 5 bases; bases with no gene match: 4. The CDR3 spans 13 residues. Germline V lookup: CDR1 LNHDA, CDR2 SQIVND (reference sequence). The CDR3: CASSWTGRETQYF. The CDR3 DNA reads TGTGCCAGTAGTTGGACAGGGCGGGAGACCCAGTACTTC.

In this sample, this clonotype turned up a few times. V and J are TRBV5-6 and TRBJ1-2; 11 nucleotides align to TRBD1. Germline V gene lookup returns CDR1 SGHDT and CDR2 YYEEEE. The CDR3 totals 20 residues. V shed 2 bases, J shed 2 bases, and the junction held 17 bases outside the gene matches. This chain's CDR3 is CASSFWTGGSSPLRNYGYTF. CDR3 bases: TGTGCCAGCAGCTTTTGGACAGGGGGCTCTTCCCCGCTTCGAAACTATGGCTACACCTTC. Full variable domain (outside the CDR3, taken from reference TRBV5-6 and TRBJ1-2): DAGVTQSPTHLIKTRGQQVTLRCSPKSGHDTVSWYQQALGQGPQFIFQYYEEEERQRGNFPDRFSGHQFPNYSSELNVNALLLGDSALYLCASSFWTGGSSPLRNYGYTFGSGTRLTVV.

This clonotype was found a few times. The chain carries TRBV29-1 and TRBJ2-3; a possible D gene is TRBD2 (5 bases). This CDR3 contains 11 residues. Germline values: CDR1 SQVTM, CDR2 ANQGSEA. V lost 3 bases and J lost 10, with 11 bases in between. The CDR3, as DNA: TGCAGCGTTGATGCCCCGGACTCGCAGTATTTT. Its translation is CSVDAPDSQYF.

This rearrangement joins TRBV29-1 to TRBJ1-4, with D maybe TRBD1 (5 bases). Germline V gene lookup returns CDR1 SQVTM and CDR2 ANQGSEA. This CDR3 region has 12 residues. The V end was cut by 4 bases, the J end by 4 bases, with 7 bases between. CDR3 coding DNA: TGCAGCGTTGCACAGGATAATGAAAAACTGTTTTTT. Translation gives CSVAQDNEKLFF. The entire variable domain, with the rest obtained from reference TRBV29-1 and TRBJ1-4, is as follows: SAVISQKPSRDICQRGTSLTIQCQVDSQVTMMFWYRQQPGQSLTLIATANQGSEATYESGFVIDKFPISRPNLTFSTLTVSNMSPEDSSIYLCSVAQDNEKLFFGSGTQLSVL.

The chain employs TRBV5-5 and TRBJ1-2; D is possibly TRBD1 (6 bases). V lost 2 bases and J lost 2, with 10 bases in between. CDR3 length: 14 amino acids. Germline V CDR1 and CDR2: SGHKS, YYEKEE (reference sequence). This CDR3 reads CASSFDRMNYGYTF. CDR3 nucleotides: TGTGCCAGCAGCTTCGACAGGATGAACTATGGCTACACCTTC. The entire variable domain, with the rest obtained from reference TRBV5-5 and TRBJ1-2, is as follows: DAGVTQSPTHLIKTRGQQVTLRCSPISGHKSVSWYQQVLGQGPQFIFQYYEKEERGRGNFPDRFSARQFPNYSSELNVNALLLGDSALYLCASSFDRMNYGYTFGSGTRLTVV.

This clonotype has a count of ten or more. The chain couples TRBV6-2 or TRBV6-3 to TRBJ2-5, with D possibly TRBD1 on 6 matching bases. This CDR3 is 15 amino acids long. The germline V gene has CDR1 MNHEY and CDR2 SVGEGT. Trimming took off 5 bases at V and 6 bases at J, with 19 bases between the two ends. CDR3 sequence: CASSPPVGAGKTQYF. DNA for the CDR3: TGTGCCAGCAGTCCTCCCGTGGGGGCAGGGAAGACCCAGTACTTC.

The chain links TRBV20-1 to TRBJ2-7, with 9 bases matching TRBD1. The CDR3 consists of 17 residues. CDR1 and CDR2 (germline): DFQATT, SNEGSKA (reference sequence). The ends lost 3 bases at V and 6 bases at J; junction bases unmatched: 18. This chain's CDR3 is CSASRGPTGGGLSEQYF. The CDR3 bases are TGCAGTGCTAGCCGGGGACCTACAGGGGGCGGCCTCAGCGAGCAGTACTTC.

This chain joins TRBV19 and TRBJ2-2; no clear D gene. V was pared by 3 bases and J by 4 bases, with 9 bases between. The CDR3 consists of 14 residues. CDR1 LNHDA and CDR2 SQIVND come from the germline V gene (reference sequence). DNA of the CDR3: TGTGCCAGTAGTATCGGAGTTAGCACCGGGGAGCTGTTTTTT. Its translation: CASSIGVSTGELFF.

CDR3 coding DNA: TGTGCCAGCAGCCCTGGACATGGCTACACCTTC. Translated, it gives CASSPGHGYTF. The genes are TRBV4-2 and TRBJ1-2; D gene unclear. The CDR3 extends over 11 amino acids. The V end lost 4 bases, the J end lost 6 bases, and 6 bases lay between the germline ends. Germline values: CDR1 LGHNA, CDR2 YNFKEQ.

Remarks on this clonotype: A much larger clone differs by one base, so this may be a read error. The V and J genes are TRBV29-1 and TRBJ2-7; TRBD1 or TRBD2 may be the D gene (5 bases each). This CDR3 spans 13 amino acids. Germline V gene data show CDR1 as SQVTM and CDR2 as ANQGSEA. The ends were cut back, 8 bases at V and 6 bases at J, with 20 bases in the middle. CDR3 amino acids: CSSDGDPPIEQYF. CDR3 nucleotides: TGCAGCTCTGATGGGGACCCCCCTATCGAGCAGTACTTC.

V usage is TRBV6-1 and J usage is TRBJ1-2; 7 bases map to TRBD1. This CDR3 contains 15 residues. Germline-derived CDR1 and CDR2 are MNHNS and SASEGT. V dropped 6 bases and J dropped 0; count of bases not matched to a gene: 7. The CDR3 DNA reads TGTGCCAGCAGGGGGCCTCAGGGGGCTAACTATGGCTACACCTTC. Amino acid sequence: CASRGPQGANYGYTF.

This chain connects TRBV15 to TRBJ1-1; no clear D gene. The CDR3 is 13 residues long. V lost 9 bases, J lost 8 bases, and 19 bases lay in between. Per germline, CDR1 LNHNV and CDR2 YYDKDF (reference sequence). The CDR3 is CATEASRSAEAFF. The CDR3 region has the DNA TGTGCCACTGAAGCATCCCGAAGCGCCGAAGCTTTCTTT. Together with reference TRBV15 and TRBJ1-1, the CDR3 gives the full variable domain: DAMVIQNPRYQVTQFGKPVTLSCSQTLNHNVMYWYQQKSSQAPKLLFHYYDKDFNNEADTPDNFQSRRPNTSFCFLDIRSPGLGDTAMYLCATEASRSAEAFFGQGTRLTVV.

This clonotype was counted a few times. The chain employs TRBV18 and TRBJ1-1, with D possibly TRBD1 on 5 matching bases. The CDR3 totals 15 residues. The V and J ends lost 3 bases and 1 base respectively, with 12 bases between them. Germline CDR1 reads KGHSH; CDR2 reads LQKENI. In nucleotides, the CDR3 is TGTGCCAGCTCACCGGGGCGGGGCCCGAACACTGAAGCTTTCTTT. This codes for CASSPGRGPNTEAFF. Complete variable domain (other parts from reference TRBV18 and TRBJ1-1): NAGVMQNPRHLVRRRGQEARLRCSPMKGHSHVYWYRQLPEEGLKFMVYLQKENIIDESGMPKERFSAEFPKEGPSILRIQQVVRGDSAAYFCASSPGRGPNTEAFFGQGTRLTVV.

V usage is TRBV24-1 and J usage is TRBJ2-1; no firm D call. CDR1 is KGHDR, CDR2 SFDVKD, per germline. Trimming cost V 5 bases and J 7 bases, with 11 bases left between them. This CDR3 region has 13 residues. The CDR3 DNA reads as TGTGCCACCAGTGGTCCTTGGGGTAATGAGCAGTTCTTC. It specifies CATSGPWGNEQFF.

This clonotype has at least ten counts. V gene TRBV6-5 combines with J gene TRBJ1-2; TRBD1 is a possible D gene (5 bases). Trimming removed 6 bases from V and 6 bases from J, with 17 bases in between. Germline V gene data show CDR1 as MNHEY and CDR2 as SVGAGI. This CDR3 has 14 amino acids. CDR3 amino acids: CASSYLLGRDGYTF. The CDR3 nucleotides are TGTGCCAGCAGCTACCTTCTTGGCAGGGATGGCTACACCTTC.

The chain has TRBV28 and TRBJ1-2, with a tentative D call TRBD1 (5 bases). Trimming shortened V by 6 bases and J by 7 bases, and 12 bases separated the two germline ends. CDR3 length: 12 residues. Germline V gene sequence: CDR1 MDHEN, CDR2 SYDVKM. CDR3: CASRSGISGYTF. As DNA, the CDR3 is TGTGCCAGCAGATCAGGGATCTCTGGCTACACCTTC.

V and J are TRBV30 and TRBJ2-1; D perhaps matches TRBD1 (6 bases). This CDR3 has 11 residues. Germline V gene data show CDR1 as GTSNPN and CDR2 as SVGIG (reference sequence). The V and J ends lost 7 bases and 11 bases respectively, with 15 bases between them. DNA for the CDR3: TGTGCCTCACGGGGACATGAAAAGCAGTTCTTC. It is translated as CASRGHEKQFF.

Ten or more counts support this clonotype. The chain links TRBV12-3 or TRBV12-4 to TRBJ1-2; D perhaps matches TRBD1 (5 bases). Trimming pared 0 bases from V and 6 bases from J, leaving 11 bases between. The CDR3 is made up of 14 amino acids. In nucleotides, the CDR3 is TGTGCCAGCAGTTTAGCCTCGGGACTCCATGGCTACACCTTC. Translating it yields CASSLASGLHGYTF.

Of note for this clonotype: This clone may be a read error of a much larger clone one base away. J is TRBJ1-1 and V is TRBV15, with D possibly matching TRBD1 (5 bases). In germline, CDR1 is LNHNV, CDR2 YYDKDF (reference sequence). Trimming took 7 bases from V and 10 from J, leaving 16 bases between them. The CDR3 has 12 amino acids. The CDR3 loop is CATNSREGTAFF. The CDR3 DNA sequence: TGTGCCACCAACTCTCGGGAAGGGACAGCTTTCTTT. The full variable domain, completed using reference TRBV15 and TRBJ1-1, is DAMVIQNPRYQVTQFGKPVTLSCSQTLNHNVMYWYQQKSSQAPKLLFHYYDKDFNNEADTPDNFQSRRPNTSFCFLDIRSPGLGDTAMYLCATNSREGTAFFGQGTRLTVV.

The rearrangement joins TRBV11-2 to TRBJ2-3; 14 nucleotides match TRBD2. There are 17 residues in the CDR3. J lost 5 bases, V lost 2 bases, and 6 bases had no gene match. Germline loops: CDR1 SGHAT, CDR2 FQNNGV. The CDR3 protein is CASSLRVGLAGEDTQYF. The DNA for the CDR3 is TGTGCCAGCAGCTTACGCGTGGGACTAGCGGGAGAAGATACGCAGTATTTT.